A selection of T cell receptor beta chains follows, all from one sample in a study of cytomegalovirus exposure and HLA in healthy donors. Some clones are missing from TCRdb's copy, which holds only in-frame ones; the method was immunoSEQ multiplex PCR. The table records about 160,000 clones, roughly four fifths of them present only once. Specimen: PBMCs. The receptors stem from a man aged 50 to 60 in good health and CMV-seropositive. Each CDR3 is given with its conserved first and last residue. Fields, in order: J gene, clone size, D gene, V gene, CDR3 protein, CDR3 DNA. D genes are given only for firm matches. Not all rows give a size; the values are once, few, many and, for expanded clones, a class.

TRBJ2-7 | NA | NA | TRBV5-6 | CASSAGVEQYF | TGTGCCAGCAGCGCAGGGGTCGAGCAGTACTTC
TRBJ2-1 | NA | NA | TRBV14 | CASSQPGEQFF | TGTGCCAGCAGCCAACCCGGTGAGCAGTTCTTC
TRBJ2-7 | NA | TRBD2 | TRBV11-3 | CASSLAGLGYEQYF | TGTGCCAGCAGCTTAGCGGGACTAGGGTACGAGCAGTACTTC
TRBJ2-5 | few | NA | TRBV11-2 | CASSPPGGGQETQYF | TGTGCCAGCAGCCCACCGGGGGGCGGGCAAGAGACCCAGTACTTC
TRBJ1-5 | NA | NA | TRBV19 | CASSIVQHNQPQHF | TGTGCCAGTAGTATAGTTCAACACAATCAGCCCCAGCATTTT
TRBJ2-3 | NA | NA | TRBV7-9 | CASSLVGAETDTQYF | TGTGCCAGCAGCTTAGTTGGGGCAGAGACAGATACGCAGTATTTT
TRBJ1-5 | NA | NA | TRBV28 | CASRHPPRFYSNQPQHF | TGTGCCAGCAGACACCCTCCGCGGTTTTATAGCAATCAGCCCCAGCATTTT
TRBJ1-2 | once | TRBD1 | TRBV19 | CASSAPGQIFGYTF | TGTGCCAGTAGTGCGCCGGGACAGATCTTTGGGTACACCTTC
TRBJ2-1 | NA | NA | TRBV5-4 | CASSLPGDNEQFF | TGTGCCAGCAGCCTCCCGGGGGACAATGAGCAGTTCTTC
TRBJ2-7 | NA | TRBD2 | TRBV7-8 | CASSLPGGAYEQYF | TGTGCCAGCAGCTTACCCGGGGGGGCCTACGAGCAGTACTTC
TRBJ1-2 | NA | NA | TRBV12-2 | CASRLTSNYGYTF | TGTGCAAGTCGCCTGACATCTAACTATGGCTACACCTTC
TRBJ2-3 | NA | TRBD2 | TRBV6-6 | CASTSQSGGDTQYF | TGTGCCAGCACCTCTCAGTCGGGAGGAGATACGCAGTATTTT
TRBJ2-3 | once | TRBD2 | TRBV30 | CAWSPSGILTDTQYF | TGTGCCTGGAGCCCTAGCGGAATCCTCACAGATACGCAGTATTTT
TRBJ2-7 | NA | NA | TRBV27 | CASSLSPGGEQYF | TGTGCCAGCAGTTTATCTCCCGGGGGCGAGCAGTACTTC
TRBJ2-1 | NA | NA | TRBV5-6 | CASSGLAYNEQFF | TGTGCCAGCAGTGGGCTAGCGTACAATGAGCAGTTCTTC
TRBJ1-6 | NA | NA | TRBV4-3 | CASSQDYNGAYNSPLHF | TGCGCCAGCAGCCAAGACTACAACGGGGCCTATAATTCACCCCTCCACTTT
TRBJ2-3 | NA | NA | TRBV11-2 | CASSYRLGSTDTQYF | TGTGCCAGCAGCTACAGACTAGGCAGCACAGATACGCAGTATTTT
TRBJ2-7 | NA | NA | TRBV29-1 | CSAGRGAYEQYF | TGCAGCGCAGGGAGGGGGGCCTACGAGCAGTACTTC
TRBJ1-3 | NA | NA | TRBV6-5 | CASSTGSLSGNTIYF | TGTGCCAGCAGTACAGGGAGTCTCTCTGGAAACACCATATATTTT
TRBJ2-4 | NA | TRBD2 | TRBV4-2 | CASSQVGGEGGLAKNIQYF | TGTGCCAGCAGCCAAGTCGGCGGGGAGGGCGGCCTAGCCAAAAACATTCAGTACTTC
TRBJ2-7 | NA | TRBD1 | TRBV2 | CAGQGPHEQYF | TGTGCCGGACAGGGGCCCCACGAGCAGTACTTC
TRBJ2-5 | once | NA | TRBV6-6 | CASSYSRMRETQYF | TGTGCCAGCAGTTACTCGCGGATGCGAGAGACCCAGTACTTC
TRBJ2-7 | NA | TRBD2 | TRBV11-2 | CASSSSGGLSYEQYF | TGTGCCAGCAGCTCCTCGGGAGGCCTCTCCTACGAGCAGTACTTC
TRBJ2-7 | NA | TRBD1 | TRBV28 | CASGTGPIYEQYF | TGTGCCAGCGGGACAGGGCCCATCTACGAGCAGTACTTC
TRBJ2-5 | NA | NA | TRBV18 | CASSLGRGQETQYF | TGTGCCAGCTCACTCGGAAGGGGACAAGAGACCCAGTACTTC
TRBJ1-2 | NA | TRBD1 | TRBV2 | CASRQGEGYTF | TGTGCCAGCCGACAGGGAGAGGGCTACACCTTC
TRBJ1-1 | NA | TRBD1 | TRBV19 | CASSTTGQTEAFF | TGTGCCAGTAGTACGACGGGACAGACTGAAGCTTTCTTT
TRBJ2-3 | NA | TRBD2 | TRBV7-2 | CASSLVSGGNTDTQYF | TGTGCCAGCAGCTTAGTCAGCGGGGGAAACACAGATACGCAGTATTTT
TRBJ2-7 | few | TRBD2 | TRBV5-1 | CASSLKLAGGEQYF | TGCGCCAGCAGCTTGAAACTAGCGGGGGGCGAGCAGTACTTC
TRBJ2-5 | NA | TRBD1 | TRBV7-7 | CASSLGQGGGETQYF | TGTGCTAGCAGCTTAGGACAGGGAGGTGGGGAGACCCAGTACTTC
TRBJ1-1 | NA | TRBD1 | TRBV7-2 | CASSSTGAGMVGTEAFF | TGTGCCAGCAGCTCGACAGGGGCCGGGATGGTTGGCACTGAAGCTTTCTTT
TRBJ1-3 | once | NA | TRBV6-6 | CATARVQVSSGNTIYF | TGTGCCACCGCTAGAGTACAGGTCTCCTCTGGAAACACCATATATTTT
TRBJ2-1 | NA | TRBD2 | TRBV15 | CATSRDPTSGRRVEQFF | TGTGCCACCAGCAGAGACCCGACTAGCGGGAGAAGAGTTGAGCAGTTCTTC
TRBJ2-5 | NA | TRBD2 | TRBV5-4 | CASSSGGAGGWKTQYF | TGTGCCAGCAGCTCCGGGGGAGCGGGGGGCTGGAAGACCCAGTACTTC
TRBJ1-5 | NA | TRBD1 | TRBV19 | CASSVTGGVQPQHF | TGTGCCAGTAGTGTTACAGGGGGCGTTCAGCCCCAGCATTTT
TRBJ1-1 | NA | TRBD1 | TRBV5-1 | CASSLGTGGNTEAFF | TGCGCCAGCAGCTTAGGGACAGGAGGTAACACTGAAGCTTTCTTT
TRBJ2-3 | NA | NA | TRBV5-1 | CASSLGASGTDTQYF | TGCGCCAGCAGCTTGGGGGCTAGCGGCACAGATACGCAGTATTTT
TRBJ1-1 | NA | NA | TRBV4-3 | CASSQAGDTEAFF | TGCGCCAGCAGCCAGGCGGGGGACACTGAAGCTTTCTTT
TRBJ1-1 | NA | NA | TRBV7-9 | CASSFNSGNTEAFF | TGTGCCAGCAGCTTTAATTCGGGGAACACTGAAGCTTTCTTT
TRBJ1-2 | once | NA | TRBV7-9 | CASSPRGSYGYTF | TGTGCCAGCAGCCCACGGGGGTCCTATGGCTACACCTTC
TRBJ1-1 | once | TRBD1 | TRBV30 | CAWSVHRGTEAFF | TGTGCCTGGAGTGTACACAGGGGCACTGAAGCTTTCTTT
TRBJ2-3 | NA | NA | TRBV9 | CASSRLGRGLADTQYF | TGTGCCAGCAGCCGACTCGGTCGGGGGTTAGCAGATACGCAGTATTTT
TRBJ1-3 | NA | NA | TRBV28 | CVPGGGNTIYF | TGCGTCCCGGGAGGAGGAAACACCATATATTTT
TRBJ1-5 | NA | NA | TRBV28 | CASSLTGGQPQHF | TGTGCCAGCAGTTTGACAGGAGGACAGCCCCAGCATTTT
TRBJ1-4 | NA | TRBD1 | TRBV30 | CAWSNRQGWDEKLFF | TGTGCCTGGAGTAATAGACAGGGGTGGGATGAAAAACTGTTTTTT
TRBJ2-6 | NA | NA | TRBV16 | CASSQSAGSGANVLTF | TGTGCCAGCAGCCAATCGGCGGGCTCTGGGGCCAACGTCCTGACTTTC
TRBJ2-2 | NA | NA | TRBV7-3 | CASSPRTGELFF | TGTGCCAGCAGCCCCCGCACCGGGGAGCTGTTTTTT
TRBJ2-7 | NA | NA | TRBV5-1 | CASSFEQGRDEQYF | TGCGCCAGCAGCTTCGAACAGGGTAGGGACGAGCAGTACTTC
TRBJ1-6 | NA | NA | TRBV6-1 | CASSEGQENSPLHF | TGTGCCAGCAGTGAAGGACAGGAAAATTCACCCCTCCACTTT
TRBJ1-6 | NA | TRBD1 | TRBV28 | CASSQGTENSPLHF | TGTGCCAGCAGTCAAGGGACAGAGAATTCACCCCTCCACTTT
TRBJ2-3 | NA | NA | TRBV2 | CASSDSSLTDTQYF | TGTGCCAGCAGTGATTCGTCTCTCACAGATACGCAGTATTTT
TRBJ1-6 | NA | TRBD1 | TRBV4-2 | CASSGLTGSESPLHF | TGTGCCAGCAGTGGACTGACAGGGTCGGAATCACCCCTCCACTTT
TRBJ2-2 | NA | NA | TRBV7-3 | CASSLSPAGELFF | TGTGCCAGCAGCTTAAGTCCCGCCGGGGAGCTGTTTTTT
TRBJ2-3 | NA | NA | TRBV5-4 | CASSRGNTDTQYF | TGTGCCAGCAGCCGGGGGAACACAGATACGCAGTATTTT